Listed below are T cell receptor beta chains from one sample, sequenced in a study of CD8+CD57+ T cells in acquired aplastic anemia. TCRdb ran MiXCR on the reads and lists one entry per CDR3 protein. This sample has roughly 180,000 distinct CDR3 sequences, with around 60% found just once. The sample was sorted CD4+, CD8+, or CD8+CD57+ T cells (not recorded which) from PBMCs. The receptor source for this set is a human donor with aplastic anemia. CDR3s include the opening cysteine and the closing phenylalanine or tryptophan. Each record gives: clone size, V gene, J gene, D gene, CDR3 protein, CDR3 DNA. The D gene is left open where the match is weak. A row's size may be missing; if present it is once, few, many or a size class.

>few|TRBV2|TRBJ2-1|TRBD1
CASGTGGSYNEQFF
TGTGCCAGTGGGACAGGGGGCTCCTACAATGAGCAGTTCTTC
>-|TRBV29-1|TRBJ2-5|TRBD1
CSVTGGQETQYF
TGCAGCGTCACAGGGGGCCAAGAGACCCAGTACTTC
>few|TRBV3-1|TRBJ1-2|-
CASSSEQRLTNYGYTF
TGTGCCAGCAGCTCCGAACAGCGCTTGACTAACTATGGCTACACCTTC
>-|TRBV28|TRBJ2-1|TRBD1
CATLLPGQGLNNEQFF
TGTGCCACCTTACTACCGGGACAGGGCTTGAACAATGAGCAGTTCTTC
>-|TRBV10-3|TRBJ2-1|-
CAISEGQSYNEQFF
TGTGCCATCAGTGAGGGGCAGTCCTACAATGAGCAGTTCTTC
>few|TRBV24-1|TRBJ1-2|-
CATSDGSPERYGYTF
TGTGCCACCAGTGATGGGTCACCAGAACGCTATGGCTACACCTTC
>-|TRBV7-2|TRBJ2-3|TRBD2
CASSSQAGGMGDTQYF
TGTGCCAGCAGCTCCCAAGCGGGAGGTATGGGAGATACGCAGTATTTT
>few|TRBV29-1|TRBJ2-3|TRBD2
CSVGSGTSFADTQYF
TGCAGCGTTGGATCCGGGACTAGCTTTGCAGATACGCAGTATTTT
>-|TRBV20-1|TRBJ2-1|TRBD2
CSASPSGTYNEQFF
TGCAGTGCTAGTCCCAGCGGGACTTACAATGAGCAGTTCTTC
>-|TRBV4-2|TRBJ2-1|-
CASSQADEQFF
TGTGCCAGCAGCCAAGCGGATGAGCAGTTCTTC
>-|TRBV7-2|TRBJ1-1|-
CASSGLGALNTEAFF
TGTGCCAGCAGCGGACTGGGGGCCCTGAACACTGAAGCTTTCTTT
>-|TRBV6-6|TRBJ2-7|-
CASSYDGWSYEQYF
TGTGCCAGCAGTTACGATGGCTGGAGTTACGAGCAGTACTTC
>once|TRBV7-2|TRBJ1-5|-
CASSLQGWGSNQPQHF
TGTGCCAGCAGCTTACAGGGCTGGGGTAGCAATCAGCCCCAGCATTTT
>-|TRBV7-9|TRBJ2-4|TRBD1
CAGSYYGTGYSYEQLGDKNIQYF
TGTGCCGGCAGCTACTATGGGACAGGGTACTCCTACGAGCAATTGGGTGACAAAAACATTCAGTACTTC
>many|TRBV6-5|TRBJ1-2|-
CASVGGTNYGYTF
TGTGCCAGCGTGGGAGGAACTAACTATGGCTACACCTTC
>few|TRBV7-9|TRBJ2-7|-
CASSLGASEQYF
TGTGCCAGCAGCTTAGGAGCGAGCGAGCAGTACTTC
>-|TRBV12-3/TRBV12-4|TRBJ1-2|-
CASRPQGAGYTF
TGTGCCAGCAGACCACAGGGTGCTGGCTACACCTTC
>many|TRBV20-1|TRBJ2-4|TRBD2
CSARGRVAGDHLAKNIQYF
TGCAGTGCTAGGGGGAGGGTAGCGGGGGACCACCTAGCCAAAAACATTCAGTACTTC
>-|TRBV9|TRBJ1-2|TRBD1
CASSVATGAYGYTF
TGTGCCAGCAGCGTAGCTACAGGGGCCTATGGCTACACCTTC
>-|TRBV7-3|TRBJ2-1|TRBD2
CASNLPAGDGERSSNEQFF
TGTGCCTCAAACCTTCCGGCGGGAGACGGGGAGCGGAGTAGCAATGAGCAGTTCTTC
>once|TRBV10-3|TRBJ2-7|-
CAISGNKPGLWVHEQYF
TGTGCCATCAGTGGAAACAAACCGGGACTCTGGGTCCACGAGCAGTACTTC
>-|TRBV2|TRBJ1-2|-
CACSVRGSNYGYTF
TGTGCCTGCAGCGTGAGGGGCAGTAACTATGGCTACACCTTC
>many|TRBV20-1|TRBJ2-7|TRBD2
CSAKGLVGGYEQYF
TGCAGTGCTAAGGGACTAGTTGGGGGCTACGAGCAGTACTTC
>-|TRBV19|TRBJ1-5|TRBD1
CASRGQGGPQHF
TGTGCCAGTAGGGGACAGGGCGGACCCCAGCATTTT
>few|TRBV10-3|TRBJ1-2|-
CAITSDRFYGYTF
TGTGCCATCACCAGTGACCGGTTTTATGGCTACACCTTC
>-|TRBV19|TRBJ2-1|-
CASSLSGWYNEQFF
TGTGCCAGTAGTCTGTCAGGGTGGTACAATGAGCAGTTCTTC
>-|TRBV10-3|TRBJ2-7|-
CACGYRYEQYF
TGTGCCTGCGGATACCGCTACGAGCAGTACTTC
>-|TRBV19|TRBJ2-5|-
CASTSALGEGETQYF
TGTGCCAGTACGTCGGCTCTGGGCGAGGGAGAGACCCAGTACTTC
>-|TRBV7-9|TRBJ1-6|-
CASRPPGGSNNSPLHF
TGTGCCAGCAGACCCCCGGGAGGGTCTAATAATTCACCCCTCCACTTT
>-|TRBV12-3/TRBV12-4|TRBJ2-3|TRBD1
CASRTGDRYDEQYF
TGTGCCAGCAGGACAGGGGATAGGTATGATGAGCAGTATTTT
>-|TRBV20-1|TRBJ1-2|-
CSARMGPSAYYGYTF
TGCAGTGCTAGGATGGGACCGTCCGCCTACTATGGCTACACCTTC
>-|TRBV24-1|TRBJ1-2|TRBD1
CATSDHGTDYGYTF
TGTGCCACCAGTGATCACGGGACAGACTATGGCTACACCTTC
>-|TRBV29-1|TRBJ1-2|-
CSVAGASYGYTF
TGCAGCGTTGCGGGGGCGAGCTATGGCTACACCTTC
>-|TRBV10-3|TRBJ1-4|-
CAISETDEKLLF
TGTGCCATCAGTGAGACAGATGAAAAACTGTTGTTT
>few|TRBV27|TRBJ2-5|TRBD1
CASSLFAPQGVRETQYF
TGTGCCAGCAGTTTATTCGCGCCACAGGGGGTCAGGGAGACCCAGTACTTC
>-|TRBV9|TRBJ1-2|-
CASSSTTNYGYTF
TGTGCCAGCAGCTCCACCACTAACTATGGCTACACCTTC
>-|TRBV14|TRBJ1-4|-
CASSQVGEKLFF
TGTGCCAGCAGCCAGGTTGGGGAAAAACTGTTTTTT